Below are 27 T cell receptor beta chains sequenced from a single sample in a study of regulatory T cells in long-lasting Graves disease. The time point here: newly diagnosed GD, antithyroid drugs for less than 3 months. TCR sequences were obtained from RNA taken from PBMCs. Combining iRepertoire HTBI primers with Arm-PCR of CDR3 regions, the authors built TCR beta libraries. TCRdb ran MiXCR on the multiplex PCR reads and lists one entry per CDR3 protein. Here the sample spans approximately 310,000 distinct CDR3 sequences, about 20% being singletons. The starting material was peripheral blood mononuclear cells (PBMCs), obtained at new diagnosis, from a patient treated with antithyroid drugs. All receptors come from a female donor with Graves disease.

This clonotype was recorded at least ten times. This chain links TRBV27 with TRBJ2-3; 7 bases are shared with TRBD2. CDR1 is MNHEY and CDR2 is SMNVEV in the germline V gene (reference sequence). J gave up 3 bases and V 7 bases, and 7 bases lay outside the gene matches. The CDR3 has 14 amino acids. In nucleotides, the CDR3 is TGTGCCAGCACCTCTAGCGGAGCTACAGATACGCAGTATTTT. The encoded protein is CASTSSGATDTQYF.

This clonotype has a count of ten or more. J is TRBJ2-2 and V is TRBV29-1, with D perhaps TRBD2 (6 bases). Germline V gives CDR1 SQVTM, CDR2 ANQGSEA. Trimming stripped 7 bases from V and 1 base from J, with 13 bases between. The CDR3 runs to 14 residues. The CDR3 DNA reads TGCAGCGCGACTGCGGGATTGAACACCGGGGAGCTGTTTTTT. Translating it yields CSATAGLNTGELFF.

This clonotype was counted many times. The chain links TRBV7-2 to TRBJ2-7; D may match TRBD1 or TRBD2 (5 bases each). Between the trimmed V and J ends, which lost 6 bases and 0 bases, there was a span of 18 bases. The CDR3 covers 16 residues. From germline, CDR1 is SGHTA and CDR2 FQGNSA. CDR3 DNA: TGTGCCAGCAGTTCCCTGAGGGACGCACCCTCCTACGAGCAGTACTTC. Its translation: CASSSLRDAPSYEQYF.

This clonotype was picked up many times. The chain is built from TRBV7-2 and TRBJ2-3; 7 bases map to TRBD2. This CDR3 is built from 17 residues. Trimming took 5 bases from V and 3 from J; bases not matched to a gene: 14. Germline lookup yields CDR1 SGHTA and CDR2 FQGNSA. CDR3 loop: CASSVIAELAYTDTQYF. Here the CDR3 DNA reads TGTGCCAGCAGCGTAATAGCCGAACTAGCGTATACAGATACGCAGTATTTT. Full variable domain (outside the CDR3, taken from reference TRBV7-2 and TRBJ2-3): GAGVSQSPSNKVTEKGKDVELRCDPISGHTALYWYRQSLGQGLEFLIYFQGNSAPDKSGLPSDRFSAERTGGSVSTLTIQRTQQEDSAVYLCASSVIAELAYTDTQYFGPGTRLTVL.

At least ten counts were recorded for this clonotype. This chain joins TRBV6-1 and TRBJ2-5, with D maybe TRBD2 (5 bases). The CDR3 has 14 residues. V lost 4 bases and J lost 2, with 11 bases in between. CDR1 and CDR2 from the germline V gene are MNHNS and SASEGT. CDR3 nucleotide sequence: TGTGCCAGCAGTGGAGGGCGGGTACAAGAGACCCAGTACTTC. Translating gives CASSGGRVQETQYF.

Concerning this clonotype itself: A single base separates this from a much larger clone, so it may be a read error. The genes are TRBV7-3 and TRBJ2-4, with D uncertain. The CDR3 has 14 amino acids. From germline, CDR1 is SGHTA and CDR2 FQGTGA. This CDR3 reads CASSQEGLENIQCF. CDR3 in DNA: TGTGCCAGCAGCCAAGAAGGCCTAGAAAACATTCAGTGCTTC.

This clonotype showed up just a few times. V and J are TRBV15 and TRBJ1-4; tentative D call: TRBD1 (6 bases). Per the germline V gene, CDR1 is LNHNV and CDR2 is YYDKDF (reference sequence). The CDR3 runs 13 residues. V was trimmed by 3 bases and J by 8 bases, leaving 10 bases between them. The CDR3 here is CATSSRGREKLFF. The CDR3 nucleotides read TGTGCCACCAGCAGCAGGGGCCGGGAAAAACTGTTTTTT.

This clonotype was found many times. As DNA, the CDR3 is TGTGCCAGCAGCTTAGGTGGGGGACAGGGGGATGAAAAACTGTTTTTT. It specifies CASSLGGGQGDEKLFF. The chain joins TRBV11-2 to TRBJ1-4; 11 bases map to TRBD1. After removal of 1 base from V and 6 bases from J, the junction contained 4 bases not matched to a gene. This CDR3 spans 16 amino acids. CDR1 is SGHAT, CDR2 FQNNGV, per germline. The full variable domain, completed using reference TRBV11-2 and TRBJ1-4, is EAGVAQSPRYKIIEKRQSVAFWCNPISGHATLYWYQQILGQGPKLLIQFQNNGVVDDSQLPKDRFSAERLKGVDSTLKIQPAKLEDSAVYLCASSLGGGQGDEKLFFGSGTQLSVL.

This chain uses TRBV11-2 with TRBJ2-7; 7 positions agree with TRBD1. Germline-derived CDR1 and CDR2 are SGHAT and FQNNGV. This CDR3 is 15 amino acids long. V was clipped by 4 bases and J by 3 bases; unmatched bases: 9. This CDR3 reads CASSWGRQGNYEQYF. CDR3 bases: TGTGCCAGCAGCTGGGGGCGACAGGGAAACTACGAGCAGTACTTC.

With regard to this clonotype: This sequence may be a read error, since a much larger clone differs from it by one base. The chain combines TRBV12-3 or TRBV12-4 with TRBJ2-1; the D call may be TRBD1 or TRBD2 (5 bases each). The better agreement between TRBJ2-5 and the DNA end casts doubt on the J call. The CDR3 has 12 amino acids. This chain's CDR3 is CASSRDGLTQYF. The CDR3 nucleotides are TGTGCCAGCAGTCGGGACGGGCTTACCCAGTACTTC.

Worth noting for this clonotype: Given a much more abundant clone one base away, this may be a read error. V is TRBV4-1 and J is TRBJ1-4; D is unclear. This CDR3 contains 13 residues. V shed 1 base and J shed 9 bases, with 9 bases lying between them. CDR1 is MGHRA and CDR2 is YSYEKL in the germline V gene. The CDR3: CASSQVLFKKLFF. As DNA, the CDR3 is TGCGCCAGCAGCCAAGTACTGTTTAAAAAACTGTTTTTT.

This clonotype has at least ten counts. The chain has TRBV12-3 or TRBV12-4 and TRBJ2-3; D is perhaps TRBD1 (5 bases). Trimming removed 4 bases from V and 3 bases from J, with 11 bases in between. This CDR3 is 14 amino acids long. CDR3: CASSWQGATDTQYF. DNA for the CDR3: TGTGCCAGCAGTTGGCAGGGCGCGACAGATACGCAGTATTTT.

This clonotype showed up many times. This chain links TRBV12-3 or TRBV12-4 with TRBJ2-7; TRBD2 agrees at 10 bases. The CDR3 contains 17 residues. V shed 3 bases and J 4 bases; nucleotides not matched to a gene: 12. The CDR3 spells CASSFGASGSVSYEQYF. The CDR3 DNA reads TGTGCCAGCAGTTTTGGGGCTAGCGGGAGTGTTAGTTACGAGCAGTACTTC.

Concerning this clonotype: A far more abundant clone sits one base away, making this likely a read error. The genes are TRBV2 and TRBJ2-3, with 7 bases identical to TRBD2. The CDR3 is 14 amino acids. Germline V gene lookup returns CDR1 SNHLY and CDR2 FYNNEI. This CDR3 reads CASSRAGRGDEQCF. The CDR3 DNA reads TGTGCCAGCAGTCGAGCGGGACGGGGAGACGAGCAGTGCTTC.

This clonotype was recorded at least ten times. The chain combines TRBV12-3 or TRBV12-4 with TRBJ2-5; the D is unclear. The CDR3 spans 14 residues. Trimming took 4 bases from V and 3 from J, leaving 12 bases between them. DNA of the CDR3: TGTGCCAGCAGTTGGGCCTCGTGGGAAGAGACCCAGTACTTC. Translated: CASSWASWEETQYF.

The table lists this clonotype with many counts. The chain links TRBV12-3 or TRBV12-4 to TRBJ1-5; 8 bases map to TRBD1. CDR3 size: 14 residues. V dropped 6 bases and J dropped 5; count of bases not matched to a gene: 6. The chain's CDR3 is CASRETGDHQPQHF. CDR3 nucleotides: TGTGCCAGCAGGGAGACAGGGGATCATCAGCCCCAGCATTTT.

This clonotype was picked up many times. The chain recombines TRBV18 with TRBJ2-3, with D uncertain. Germline V lookup: CDR1 KGHSH, CDR2 LQKENI. The CDR3 is 11 residues long. V was clipped by 6 bases and J by 2 bases, with 3 bases between them. CDR3 nucleotide sequence: TGTGCCAGCTCGGCCACAGATACGCAGTATTTT. It encodes CASSATDTQYF.

V and J are TRBV19 and TRBJ2-1, with D perhaps given as TRBD1 or TRBD2 (6 bases each). V was trimmed by 5 bases and J by 2 bases, leaving 19 bases between them. The CDR3 is 17 residues long. Germline CDR1 reads LNHDA; CDR2 reads SQIVND (reference sequence). CDR3 DNA sequence: TGTGCCAGTAGTCCAGAACAGGGACTCGGAACCTACAATGAGCAGTTCTTC. It is translated as CASSPEQGLGTYNEQFF.

This clonotype was recorded many times. CDR3 DNA sequence: TGTGCCAGCACCACCACCGGCGCAGGACTGTTCCCAGATACGCAGTATTTT. This sequence encodes CASTTTGAGLFPDTQYF. This rearrangement joins TRBV12-3 or TRBV12-4 to TRBJ2-3, with D possibly matching TRBD2 (5 bases). CDR3 length: 17 amino acids. Trimming pared 7 bases from V and 4 bases from J, leaving 24 bases between.

Many counts were recorded for this clonotype. This chain joins TRBV13 and TRBJ1-2, with D hard to call. Trimming took off 2 bases at V and 2 bases at J, with 21 bases between the two ends. This CDR3 comprises 18 residues. Germline values: CDR1 PRHDT, CDR2 FYEKMQ (reference sequence). CDR3 in amino acids: CASSLTYRLVTGNYGYTF. In DNA, the CDR3 is TGTGCCAGCAGCTTAACCTACCGACTCGTAACGGGGAACTATGGCTACACCTTC.

This clonotype was counted only a few times. This chain uses TRBV3-1 with TRBJ2-3; D gene ambiguous. Germline V CDR1 and CDR2: LGHDT, YNNKEL (reference sequence). Trimming removed 2 bases at V and 4 bases at J, with 7 bases between. The CDR3 extends over 13 amino acids. CDR3 sequence reads: CASSQMAADTQYF. The CDR3, as DNA: TGTGCCAGCAGCCAAATGGCGGCAGATACGCAGTATTTT.

This clonotype was observed at least ten times. The chain combines TRBV6-1 with TRBJ2-5, with 7 nucleotides matching TRBD1. Germline trimming cut 2 bases from V and 13 bases from J; bases unmatched to any gene: 10. CDR1 and CDR2 (germline): MNHNS, SASEGT. The CDR3 has 13 residues. CDR3 amino acids: CASSERATGKRYF. The CDR3 bases are TGTGCCAGCAGTGAACGAGCGACAGGGAAACGGTACTTC.

CDR3 DNA: TGTGCCAGCAGTTCGAGGAATGAGGAGACCCAGTACTTC. Its protein product is CASSSRNEETQYF. V is TRBV27 and J is TRBJ2-5, with D unresolved. The CDR3 sequence is 13 residues long. Per germline, CDR1 MNHEY and CDR2 SMNVEV (reference sequence). The V gene lost 4 bases and the J gene lost 5 bases, with 11 bases spanning the gap.

This clonotype was detected once. A much larger clone is a single base away; this may be a read error. V gene TRBV7-2 combines with J gene TRBJ2-1; TRBD2 is a possible D gene (5 bases). This CDR3 is 14 amino acids long. From germline, CDR1 is SGHTA and CDR2 FQGNSA. The DNA of the CDR3 is TGTGCCAGCAGCTTATGGTCGGGGATCAATGAGCGGTTCTTC. It specifies CASSLWSGINERFF.

This clonotype has ten or more counts. The rearrangement links TRBV2 to TRBJ2-7, with D maybe TRBD2 (5 bases). The germline V gene encodes CDR1 SNHLY and CDR2 FYNNEI. The CDR3 length is 11 residues. V was pared by 6 bases and J by 4 bases, with 7 bases between. The CDR3 here is CASRREYEQYF. The DNA of the CDR3 is TGTGCCAGCAGGAGGGAATACGAGCAGTACTTC.

In this sample, this clonotype turned up many times. V gene TRBV12-3 or TRBV12-4 combines with J gene TRBJ1-4; 10 bases are shared with TRBD1. CDR3 length: 15 amino acids. J gave up 6 bases and V 6 bases, and 7 bases lay outside the gene matches. DNA for the CDR3: TGTGCCAGCAGCCCTATAGGACAGGGGGATGAAAAACTGTTTTTT. It encodes CASSPIGQGDEKLFF.

The V and J genes are TRBV7-3 and TRBJ2-6, with TRBD1 matching 9 bases. V dropped 5 bases and J dropped 0; count of bases not matched to a gene: 11. The CDR3 spans 19 residues. Germline V gene data show CDR1 as SGHTA and CDR2 as FQGTGA. The CDR3 region has the DNA TGTGCCAGCAGCCCGTTCGGGGGACAGGGATTCTCTGGGGCCAACGTCCTGACTTTC. It yields the protein CASSPFGGQGFSGANVLTF.